The entry below gives a single T cell receptor (beta chain) sequence along with its context. This CDR3 has 16 amino acids. V lost 6 bases to trimming and J lost 0 bases, with 17 bases between them. Germline CDR1 MRHNA, CDR2 SNTAGT. Only in-frame clones appear in the TCRdb table, and some are missing; sequencing was by immunoSEQ multiplex PCR. There are some 100,000 clones in the sample; 81% occur only once, and around 25% lies in the top ten. The record originates from a study of blood T cell repertoires in COVID-19. As for the study in general: The study drew acute and convalescent COVID-19 samples from the United States, Italy and Spain.

The sequenced material came from peripheral blood. The chain joins TRBV6-4 to TRBJ1-1, with a tentative D call TRBD1 (5 bases). The origin of this receptor is a man aged 80 or over with active or convalescent COVID-19. The chain's CDR3 is CASRSDGGTMNTEAFF. The CDR3 DNA sequence: TGTGCCAGCAGATCGGACGGGGGGACGATGAACACTGAAGCTTTCTTT.